The 6 T cell receptor beta chains in this list originate from one sample, sequenced in a study of identical twins' blood T cells. TCRdb called the 5' RACE reads again in MiXCR, with one record for every CDR3 protein. The table records roughly 380,000 distinct CDR3 sequences, roughly 27% of them present only once. Material: PBMCs. These TCRs come from a woman aged 18-49 years in good health.

As concerns this clonotype: This may stem from a read error, because a much larger clone lies one nucleotide away. V and J are TRBV7-9 and TRBJ1-1; the D is unclear. The length of the CDR3 is 13 residues. Germline V gives CDR1 SEHNR, CDR2 FQNEAQ (reference sequence). Trimming removed 6 bases from V and 7 bases from J, with 15 bases in between. The CDR3 DNA is TGTGCCAGCAGGAAGACTGGAAAAGTTGAAGCTTTCTTT. It encodes CASRKTGKVEAFF.

The rearrangement links TRBV2 to TRBJ2-2; D gene unclear. Germline CDR1 SNHLY, CDR2 FYNNEI. The CDR3 spans 16 residues. V was shortened by 6 bases and J by 6 bases, with 20 bases between the two germline ends. CDR3 in amino acids: CASRPRLNMGSGELFF. CDR3 DNA: TGTGCCAGCAGACCTCGACTTAATATGGGCTCCGGGGAGCTGTTTTTT.

As DNA, the CDR3 is TGTGCCAGCACTAAAGGGCAAGGGCCTAGAACTGAAGCTTTCTTT. It encodes CASTKGQGPRTEAFF. The V gene is TRBV11-3, the J gene TRBJ1-1, with D unclear. The ends were cut back, 7 bases at V and 5 bases at J, with 20 bases in the middle. Germline-derived CDR1 and CDR2 are SGHNT and YENEEA. The CDR3 consists of 15 residues.

This chain connects TRBV19 to TRBJ1-4; D may be TRBD1 (6 bases). V dropped 7 bases and J dropped 3 bases, with 18 bases sitting between them. Germline V lookup: CDR1 LNHDA, CDR2 SQIVND (reference sequence). The CDR3 loop spans 16 amino acids. The CDR3 protein is CASKPSFRQANEKLFF. The CDR3 DNA sequence: TGTGCCAGTAAACCGTCGTTTCGACAGGCTAATGAAAAACTGTTTTTT.

This chain joins TRBV12-3 or TRBV12-4 and TRBJ2-1, with a tentative D call TRBD1 (5 bases). The ends were cut back, 5 bases at V and 10 bases at J, with 12 bases in the middle. The CDR3 is 12 amino acids. The CDR3 region has the DNA TGTGCCAGCAGTGGACAAGTGTACGAGCAGTTCTTC. It is translated as CASSGQVYEQFF.

With regard to this clonotype: This may be a read error: a much more frequent sequence differs by one nucleotide. The chain couples TRBV5-1 to TRBJ1-3; no reliable D call. The V end lost 1 base, the J end lost 2 bases, and 10 bases lay between the germline ends. Germline V gives CDR1 SGHRS, CDR2 YFSETQ. The CDR3 runs 15 residues. This CDR3 is CASSLTATAGNTIYF. The CDR3 DNA follows: TGCGCCAGCAGCTTGACCGCTACAGCTGGAAACACCATATATTTT.